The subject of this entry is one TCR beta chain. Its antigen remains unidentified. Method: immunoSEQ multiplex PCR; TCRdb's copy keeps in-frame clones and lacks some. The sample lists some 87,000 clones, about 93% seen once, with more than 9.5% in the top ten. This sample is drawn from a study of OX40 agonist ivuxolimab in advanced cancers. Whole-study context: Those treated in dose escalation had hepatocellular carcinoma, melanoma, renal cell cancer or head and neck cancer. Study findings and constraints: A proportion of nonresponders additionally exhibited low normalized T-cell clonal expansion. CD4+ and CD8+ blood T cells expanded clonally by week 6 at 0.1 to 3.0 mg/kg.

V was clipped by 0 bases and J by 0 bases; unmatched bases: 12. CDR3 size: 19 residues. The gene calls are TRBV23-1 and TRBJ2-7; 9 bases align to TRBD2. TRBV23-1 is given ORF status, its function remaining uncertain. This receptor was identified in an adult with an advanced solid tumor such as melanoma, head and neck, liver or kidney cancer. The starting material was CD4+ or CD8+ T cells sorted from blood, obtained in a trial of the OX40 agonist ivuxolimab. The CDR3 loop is CASSQSIAGALPTSYEQYF. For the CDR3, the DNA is TGCGCCAGCAGTCAATCGATAGCGGGAGCGCTTCCGACCTCCTACGAGCAGTACTTC.